The clone carrying this T cell receptor beta chain was seen ten or more times. Antigen: not known. TCRdb independently ran MiXCR on the 5' RACE reads; one entry per CDR3 protein. The data contain under 250,000 distinct CDR3 sequences, approximately 7.6% of them singletons. The sample belongs to a study of CD8 T cells in ankylosing spondylitis. Findings and caveats of the study: Several highly homologous variants formed a TCR beta motif that appeared characteristic of ankylosing spondylitis blood.

Germline CDR1 SGHRS, CDR2 YFSETQ. This CDR3 region has 15 residues. Trimming at V came to 5 bases and at J to 7 bases, leaving 15 bases not matched to a gene. The genes are TRBV5-1 and TRBJ2-7, with 7 positions matching TRBD2. The TCR originated in a female donor with ankylosing spondylitis or in good health (not recorded which). Sample: blood, either unsorted or a sorted T cell fraction (not recorded which). Here the CDR3 DNA reads TGCGCCAGCAGAGGTGGGGCTAGCGGAACTGGAGAGCAGTACTTC. It specifies CASRGGASGTGEQYF.